One and the same sample provided the 28 T cell receptor beta chains below, sequenced in a study of tumor-infiltrating lymphocytes in primary liver carcinoma (dated by TCRdb to 2016 to 2017). Without any cell sorting, total RNA and DNA were co-extracted from approximately 20-30 mg of bulk tissue using the AllPrep DNA/RNA mini kit. Sequenced on an Illumina HiSeq 2500. Starting from around 500 ng total RNA, TCRbeta-specific cDNA was produced by reverse transcription with a constant-region primer and ProtoScript II reverse transcriptase. The TCRbeta libraries were prepared through three rounds of nested multiplex PCR following a slightly modified ARM-PCR procedure. Each of the first two PCR rounds ran for roughly 11 cycles and used multiplex TRBV1-TRBV30 forward primers together with a Cbeta reverse primer. The raw public reads went through TCRdb reprocessing: fastp at Q25, MiXCR clone calling, in-frame beta chains kept. Here each entry gathers all rows of one CDR3 protein and keeps the most common genes and DNA. For this sample the table gives 40,000 to 55,000 distinct CDR3 sequences, of which just over 70% were detected only once. The leading ten clones occupy roughly 29% of the sample.

Sequencing used liver tumor tissue from sampling region 5. The meaning of the sample's cell subset or site label: tumor region T5, tumor centre. The receptors derive from a man aged 35 to 55 with primary liver carcinoma and hepatitis B virus infection.

The chain couples TRBV20-1 to TRBJ2-1, with D unresolved. V dropped 5 bases and J dropped 6 bases, with 11 bases sitting between them. Per germline, CDR1 DFQATT and CDR2 SNEGSKA (reference sequence). The CDR3 extends over 12 amino acids. The CDR3 sequence is CSASEPSNEQFF. CDR3 coding DNA: TGCAGTGCTTCTGAGCCGTCCAATGAGCAGTTCTTC.

With regard to this clonotype: The junction departs from the called germline gene at one end, perhaps through a read error. The chain is built from TRBV4-1 and TRBJ1-6; D gene ambiguous. This CDR3 region has 16 residues. The germline CDR1 and CDR2 sequences are MGHRA and YSYEKL. Here the CDR3 reads CTSSLLPGQSNSHLHF. The CDR3 DNA reads TGCACCAGCAGCCTCCTCCCGGGTCAGAGTAATTCACACCTCCACTTT.

The chain is built from TRBV28 and TRBJ2-7, with D possibly being TRBD1 (7 bases). CDR3 length: 14 residues. Germline V gene lookup returns CDR1 MDHEN and CDR2 SYDVKM. The V end lost 2 bases, the J end lost 6 bases, and 14 bases lay between the germline ends. CDR3 amino acids: CASSLGGGAFEQYF. CDR3 coding DNA: TGTGCCAGCAGTTTAGGAGGGGGCGCGTTCGAGCAGTACTTC. Based on the CDR3 plus reference TRBV28 and TRBJ2-7, the full variable domain is DVKVTQSSRYLVKRTGEKVFLECVQDMDHENMFWYRQDPGLGLRLIYFSYDVKMKEKGDIPEGYSVSREKKERFSLILESASTNQTSMYLCASSLGGGAFEQYFGPGTRLTVT.

The chain uses TRBV12-3 or TRBV12-4 and TRBJ2-7, with D perhaps matching TRBD2 (5 bases). The CDR3 runs to 13 residues. V was cut by 7 bases and J by 4 bases, with 14 bases left in between. In DNA, the CDR3 is TGTGCCAGCACCTGTCGGGGATATTACGAGCAGTACTTC. Translated, it gives CASTCRGYYEQYF.

By sample share, this clonotype is medium-sized. The chain employs TRBV11-2 and TRBJ2-5; TRBD2 matches at 14 bases. This CDR3 spans 16 amino acids. CDR1 and CDR2 (germline): SGHAT, FQNNGV. The V gene end was trimmed by 4 bases and the J gene end by 5 bases; junction bases not matched to a gene: 6. DNA of the CDR3: TGTGCCAGCAGCTCCCGACTAGCGGGAGGGTCGGAGACCCAGTACTTC. Protein sequence: CASSSRLAGGSETQYF.

The sample holds a few counts of this clonotype. A much larger clonotype is one base distant, so this may be a read error. V gene TRBV7-8 combines with J gene TRBJ2-7; 10 bases agree with TRBD2. This CDR3 has 15 amino acids. V shed 5 bases and J 5 bases; nucleotides not matched to a gene: 9. CDR1 and CDR2 from the germline V gene are SGHVS and FQNEAQ. CDR3 residues: CASSPPLAGEHEQYF. CDR3 in DNA: TGTGCCAGCAGCCCCCCCCTAGCGGGAGAACACGAGCAGTACTTC.

As concerns this clonotype: Lacking the conserved final phenylalanine or tryptophan, this CDR3 likely reflects a read error. The DNA is omitted, as the CDR3 cannot be located on it reliably, and the CDR3 follows TCRdb's listing. The rearrangement links TRBV10-2 to TRBJ1-6. Germline CDR1 is WSHSY and CDR2 is SAAADI. The CDR3 comprises 14 residues, both ends counted. The CDR3 loop is CASSESGFGSPLRC.

This clonotype was detected only once. The germline gene is not matched at one end of the junction; a read error may be the cause. J is TRBJ2-3 and V is TRBV6-1; 7 nucleotides match TRBD1. The CDR3 sequence is 14 residues long. Per germline, CDR1 MNHNS and CDR2 SASEGT. The CDR3 sequence: CASSATGFADTQYF. The CDR3 bases are TGTGCCAGTAGTGCGACAGGGTTCGCAGATACGCAGTATTTT.

The rearrangement uses TRBV4-2 and TRBJ2-1; TRBD2 agrees at 11 bases. Germline CDR1 and CDR2: LGHNA and YNFKEQ. The CDR3 sequence is 16 residues long. CDR3 nucleotides: TGTACTAGCAGCGTAACCGGGACTAGCGGAGACAATGAGCAGTTCTTC. Its translation is CTSSVTGTSGDNEQFF.

Concerning this clonotype itself: This is likely a read error, given that the CDR3 carries no conserved phenylalanine or tryptophan at its end. It is unclear where the CDR3 begins or ends on the DNA, so no DNA is shown, and the CDR3 is as TCRdb lists it. This chain uses TRBV11-2 with TRBJ2-3; the tabulated D call, TRBD2, remains unverified against the DNA. Inclusive of both ends, the CDR3 amounts to 16 amino acids. Germline V CDR1 and CDR2: SGHAT, FQNNGV. CDR3 protein: CASSPPTSGSTDTQYL.

Regarding this clonotype: The junction does not match germline at one end; this may be a read error. This chain joins TRBV11-3 and TRBJ2-1; the D gene is possibly TRBD1 (5 bases). This CDR3 is built from 14 residues. Germline V gene data show CDR1 as SGHNT and CDR2 as YENEEA. The CDR3 here is CAGSLGVSNNERFF. In DNA, the CDR3 is TGTGCCGGCAGCTTAGGGGTCAGCAACAATGAGCGGTTCTTC.

This chain uses TRBV6-5 with TRBJ2-2; 8 bases are a match to TRBD2. After removal of 5 bases from V and 14 bases from J, the junction contained 19 bases not matched to a gene. Per the germline V gene, CDR1 is MNHEY and CDR2 is SVGAGI. The CDR3 loop spans 16 amino acids. CDR3 bases: TGTGCCAGCAGTAAACTTAGCGGGACATACACCGAGGAACTGTTTTTT. This encodes CASSKLSGTYTEELFF.

Comment on this clonotype: A junction boundary mismatches the germline segment, possibly from a read error. V is TRBV6-1 and J is TRBJ1-1; unclear D gene. The CDR3 is made up of 16 amino acids. Germline lookup yields CDR1 MNHNS and CDR2 SASEGT. CDR3 sequence reads: CTSSEPFATPRTEALF. The CDR3 DNA sequence: TGTACCAGCAGTGAACCTTTCGCCACCCCAAGAACTGAAGCTCTCTTT.

Worth noting for this clonotype: Relative to the germline gene, one junction end is altered; a read error may explain this. The chain couples TRBV11-1 to TRBJ2-3; TRBD1 aligns across 7 bases. The V gene's germline CDR1 is SGHAT and CDR2 FQDESV (reference sequence). This CDR3 has 15 residues. The CDR3 DNA sequence: TGTGTCAGCAGCTTAGGTAGGGGGCGCGCGGATACGCAGTATTTT. Its translation: CVSSLGRGRADTQYF.

As regards this clonotype: Germline and junction disagree at one end, which may indicate a read error. The chain is built from TRBV4-1 and TRBJ2-1, with D unclear. Germline-derived CDR1 and CDR2 are MGHRA and YSYEKL. The CDR3 extends over 15 amino acids. This CDR3 is CTSSSPRGPYNEQFF. The CDR3 DNA follows: TGCACCAGCAGCTCCCCGCGCGGTCCCTACAACGAGCAGTTCTTC.

About this clonotype: A much larger clone lies a single base off, so this may be a read error. V gene TRBV28 combines with J gene TRBJ2-3; perhaps TRBD2 as D (5 bases). This CDR3 has 12 residues. V lost 5 bases, J lost 5 bases, and 8 bases lay in between. The germline CDR1 and CDR2 sequences are MDHEN and SYDVKM. The CDR3: CASSLGVDTQYF. CDR3 in DNA: TGTGCCAGCAGTCTCGGGGTAGATACGCAGTATTTT.

This clonotype was observed many times. This chain links TRBV29-1 with TRBJ2-1, with a weak D call TRBD1 (6 bases). Germline CDR1 is SQVTM and CDR2 is ANQGSEA. Between the trimmed V and J ends, which lost 4 bases and 3 bases, there was a span of 13 bases. This CDR3 is 14 amino acids long. CDR3 region: CSVVRDTVYNEQFF. The CDR3, as DNA: TGCAGCGTTGTAAGGGACACCGTCTACAATGAGCAGTTCTTC.

This clonotype has just a few counts. The V call is TRBV2, the J call TRBJ2-1; D is uncertain. This CDR3 region has 16 residues. V was trimmed by 3 bases and J by 0 bases, leaving 12 bases between them. Germline V lookup: CDR1 SNHLY, CDR2 FYNNEI. The CDR3 is CASSDPARSSYNEQFF. The CDR3 coding sequence is TGTGCCAGCAGTGACCCGGCCCGGAGCTCCTACAATGAGCAGTTCTTC.

On this clonotype itself: One end of the junction varies from germline; a read error may be responsible. This sequence joins TRBV11-2 and TRBJ2-1; D not certain. The CDR3 totals 16 residues. CDR1 SGHAT and CDR2 FQNNGV come from the germline V gene. The CDR3 region has the DNA TGTGCTAGCAGCTCGCGCCCCAGCAGGAGAATCTATGAGCAGTTCTTC. Protein product: CASSSRPSRRIYEQFF.

On this clonotype: Since the CDR3 does not end with the conserved phenylalanine or tryptophan, this likely comes from a read error. The chain recombines TRBV29-1 with TRBJ2-1; TRBD2 is a possible D gene (6 bases). CDR3 size: 14 residues. V was pared by 6 bases and J by 6 bases, with 18 bases between. CDR1 and CDR2 from the germline V gene are SQVTM and ANQGSEA. The CDR3 DNA is TGCAGCGTGGCCGTGGGGGGATACGGCAATGAGCAGTTCCTC. Residues: CSVAVGGYGNEQFL.

As to this clonotype: A read error is possible here, since a much larger clone lies one base away. The chain joins TRBV7-9 to TRBJ1-1, with D unclear. Looked up from germline, CDR1 is SEHNR and CDR2 is FQNEAQ (reference sequence). V lost 8 bases and J 2 bases, leaving 24 bases between the germline ends. This CDR3 comprises 17 residues. CDR3 sequence: CASGSPKKGRQNTEAFF. DNA of the CDR3: TGTGCCAGCGGCTCCCCCAAAAAAGGCAGACAAAACACTGAAGCTTTCTTT.

Details on this clonotype: The missing conserved phenylalanine or tryptophan at the end of this CDR3 makes a read error likely. The DNA is left out, because the CDR3 cannot be placed on it with certainty; the CDR3 is given as TCRdb lists it. The rearrangement uses TRBV11-2 and TRBJ2-2; TRBD2 was called by the table and not checked on the DNA. The CDR3 has 16 amino acids, counting both end residues. The germline CDR1 and CDR2 sequences are SGHAT and FQNNGV. The CDR3 reads CASSLVALAGTGEMFS.

With regard to this clonotype: This likely comes from a read error, as the CDR3 has no conserved phenylalanine or tryptophan at its end. The CDR3 spells CASSLEIGLAIGEQFS. CDR3 DNA: TGTGCCAGCAGCTTGGAAATCGGACTAGCCATTGGTGAGCAGTTCTCC. V gene TRBV11-2 combines with J gene TRBJ2-1, with 8 bases matching TRBD2. CDR3 length: 16 residues. Germline values: CDR1 SGHAT, CDR2 FQNNGV. The V segment lost 3 bases and the J segment 9 bases; nucleotides outside the gene matches: 13.

With regard to this clonotype: This sequence may be a read error, since a much larger clone differs from it by one base. The chain joins TRBV12-3 or TRBV12-4 to TRBJ1-1; D unclear. Trimming removed 7 bases at V and 4 bases at J, with 16 bases between. This CDR3 comprises 14 residues. CDR3 sequence reads: CASTDGVMSTEAFF. The CDR3, as DNA: TGTGCCAGCACCGACGGAGTCATGAGCACTGAAGCTTTCTTT.

A note on this clonotype: At one end, the junction sequence differs from germline, possibly due to a read error. In DNA form, the CDR3 reads TGTGCCAGCAGGCGGGATGGCAGGACATATACGGGCAATCGGCCCCAGCATTTT. Its translation: CASRRDGRTYTGNRPQHF. The V and J genes are TRBV6-6 and TRBJ1-5; TRBD1 might be the D (5 bases). The germline gives CDR1 MNHNY, CDR2 SVGAGI (reference sequence). This CDR3 has 18 residues.

On this clonotype itself: A junction boundary mismatches the germline segment, possibly from a read error. This chain joins TRBV10-3 and TRBJ2-2; D is ambiguous. From germline, CDR1 is ENHRY and CDR2 SYGVKD. The CDR3 contains 14 residues. Here the CDR3 reads CAISPTANTGELFF. CDR3 DNA: TGTGCCATCAGTCCGACCGCGAATACCGGGGAGCTGTTTTTT.

Comment on this clonotype: One end of the junction varies from germline; a read error may be responsible. The gene calls are TRBV19 and TRBJ2-7; no firm D call. CDR3 length: 14 amino acids. Germline assignment: CDR1 LNHDA and CDR2 SQIVND (reference sequence). Here the CDR3 reads CTSSKSTLLGEQYF. The CDR3 DNA reads TGTACCAGTAGCAAGTCAACCCTGTTGGGGGAGCAGTACTTC.

In this sample, this clonotype turned up many times. The chain employs TRBV7-8 and TRBJ2-1; D is perhaps TRBD2 (6 bases). CDR3 size: 13 residues. V was pared by 5 bases and J by 8 bases, with 13 bases between. Germline CDR1 SGHVS, CDR2 FQNEAQ. The DNA of the CDR3 is TGTGCCAGCAGCACCGCTAGCGTCGATGAGCAGTTCTTC. Amino acid sequence: CASSTASVDEQFF.